The TCR beta chain described here comes from a study of graft-versus-host responses after intestinal transplantation. Whole-study context: Isolated intestinal, liver-intestinal, or multivisceral transplants had been given to the recipients.

Study-wide results and caveats: Present in recipient marrow, GvH clones included some that appeared first in ileum or blood.

Germline-derived CDR1 and CDR2 are MNHNS and SASEGT. CDR3 length: 15 residues. Trimming at V came to 3 bases and at J to 4 bases, leaving 5 bases not matched to a gene. Concerning this clone: The antigen is undetermined.

Measured with immunoSEQ multiplex PCR; TCRdb has only the in-frame clones, and not every one. The table records over 75,000 clones, 88% of them present only once. This receptor was taken from a human donor who was the organ donor for an intestinal transplant. The chain uses TRBV6-1 and TRBJ1-2, with 10 bases lining up with TRBD1. Sequencing was performed on unstimulated CD4+ T cells sorted from spleen or lymph node cells, taken before transplant. The CDR3 region is CASSEPGTGAYGYTF. The CDR3 DNA sequence: TGTGCCAGCAGTGAGCCCGGGACAGGGGCCTATGGCTACACCTTC.